This is a list of T cell receptor beta chains from one sample in a study of T cell responses to AZD1222 COVID-19 vaccine. TCRdb keeps only in-frame clones here, not all; method: immunoSEQ multiplex PCR. The sample includes about 110,000 clones, approximately 90% of them seen just once. The source material was peripheral blood, sampled on day 0 of AZD1222 vaccination. These receptors were collected from an adult in good health. Each CDR3 is given with its conserved first and last residue.

v_call,cdr3_aa
TRBV28,CASSFTETQYF
TRBV5-1,CASSLGTGGPYEQYF
TRBV6-2/TRBV6-3,CASSGGQGRSTGELFF
TRBV25-1,CASSDPRTGGLSYEQYF
TRBV7-3,CASSFTGTGRIGLHEQFF
TRBV19,CASSIVRTNPNYGYTF
TRBV1,CTPQKGRRWITEAFF
TRBV10-1,CASGTSEYEQYF
TRBV5-1,CASSRMTGANTGELFF
TRBV9,CASSLRGGGNTIYF
TRBV7-9,CASSSGGQGAEAFF
TRBV28,CASRDAVSNQPQHF
TRBV6-6,CASSSSGSTDTQYF
TRBV18,CASSEGQGITEAFF
TRBV5-3,CARSLPDRGRNEKLFF
TRBV28,CASSLVTGVGGYTF
TRBV5-1,CASSSQTGTIYNSPLHF
TRBV7-6,CASSLAAGGNTGELFF
TRBV7-2,CASSLAKLASTDTQYF
TRBV5-1,CASSSLTGTSVPEQYF
TRBV6-6,CASSPGDTGNTIYF
TRBV5-8,CASGQGDPRWGEAFF
TRBV20-1,CSASVGGYTF
TRBV7-2,CASSLADRGFVAFF
TRBV2,CASSEARSSQPQHF
TRBV25-1,CASSLGVNTEAFF
TRBV18,CASSPQFKPGNTIYF
TRBV10-3,CAISPGMTGYEQYF
TRBV4-3,CASSQETGDHEQYF
TRBV18,CASSLTGGDREQFF
TRBV10-2,CASWDRGHEQYF
TRBV27,CASRLALSSYEQYF
TRBV10-3,CAISDGEGYTDTQYF